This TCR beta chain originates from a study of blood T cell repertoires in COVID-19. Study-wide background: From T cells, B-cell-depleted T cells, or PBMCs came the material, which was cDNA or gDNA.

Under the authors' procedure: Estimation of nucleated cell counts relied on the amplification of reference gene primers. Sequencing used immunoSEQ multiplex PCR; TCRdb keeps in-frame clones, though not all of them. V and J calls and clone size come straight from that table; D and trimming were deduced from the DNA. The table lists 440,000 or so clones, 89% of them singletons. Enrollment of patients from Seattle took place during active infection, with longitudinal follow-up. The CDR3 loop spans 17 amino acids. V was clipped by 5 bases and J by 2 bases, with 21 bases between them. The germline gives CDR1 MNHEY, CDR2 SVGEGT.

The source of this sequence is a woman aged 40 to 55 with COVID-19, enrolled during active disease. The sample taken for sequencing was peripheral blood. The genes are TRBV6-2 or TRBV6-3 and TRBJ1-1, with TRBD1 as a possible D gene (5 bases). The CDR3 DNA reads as TGTGCCAGCAGTGGTGGGGCGTTAAGGCGGAGTAACACTGAAGCTTTCTTT. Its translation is CASSGGALRRSNTEAFF.